This TCR beta chain was sequenced for a study of blood T cells in healthy people across ages. Caucasian individuals from Russia who were healthy and aged 6 to 90 acted as donors. This CDR3 is 13 amino acids long. Trimming stripped 8 bases from V and 0 bases from J, with 8 bases between. A second PCR, run for 7 to 11 cycles, used a sample-barcoded 5' primer plus a J-beta primer mix. MiXCR, run by TCRdb on the 5' RACE reads, gives a single entry per CDR3 protein. Among about 510,000 distinct CDR3 sequences listed, approximately 26% were seen once. The same sample was also studied in work on T cells of mothers and their children.

The sample consisted of blood. The rearrangement joins TRBV12-3 or TRBV12-4 to TRBJ2-1; tentative D call: TRBD2 (6 bases). The receptor was isolated from a boy between 2 and 10 years old in good health. CDR3 bases: TGTGCCAGCGGCGGGAACTCCTACAATGAGCAGTTCTTC. Residues: CASGGNSYNEQFF.